This passage covers 30 T cell receptor beta chains from one sample sequenced in a study of blood T cell repertoires in COVID-19. The repertoire was sequenced with immunoSEQ multiplex PCR; TCRdb's copy has only in-frame clones and lacks some. Here the sample spans a few hundred thousand clones, around 81% being singletons. The sequencing input was peripheral blood. Every receptor here comes from a person aged 70 to 85 with COVID-19, enrolled during active disease.

The CDR3 DNA sequence: TGCGCCGGCCGTTACAGGGGGCTAAGGAATGAGCAGTTCTTC. Protein: CAGRYRGLRNEQFF. The rearrangement joins TRBV10-1 to TRBJ2-1, with TRBD1 identical over 9 bases. This CDR3 has 14 amino acids. Trimming took 11 bases from V and 7 from J; bases not matched to a gene: 12. Germline lookup yields CDR1 WNHNN and CDR2 SYGVQD (reference sequence).

J is TRBJ2-2 and V is TRBV5-4; 8 nucleotides match TRBD1. V dropped 4 bases and J dropped 4; count of bases not matched to a gene: 6. This CDR3 spans 15 amino acids. CDR1 and CDR2 from the germline V gene are SGHNT and YYREEE (reference sequence). The DNA for the CDR3 is TGTGCCAGCAGCGACGACAGGGGAGTCACCGGGGAGCTGTTTTTT. Translation: CASSDDRGVTGELFF.

V usage is TRBV19 and J usage is TRBJ2-3; D is uncertain. The CDR3 covers 12 residues. The V end lost 8 bases, the J end lost 2 bases, and 8 bases lay between the germline ends. Germline CDR1 LNHDA, CDR2 SQIVND (reference sequence). DNA for the CDR3: TGTGCCAGTTCACAGAACACAGATACGCAGTATTTT. Translating gives CASSQNTDTQYF. Full variable domain (outside the CDR3, taken from reference TRBV19 and TRBJ2-3): DGGITQSPKYLFRKEGQNVTLSCEQNLNHDAMYWYRQDPGQGLRLIYYSQIVNDFQKGDIAEGYSVSREKKESFPLTVTSAQKNPTAFYLCASSQNTDTQYFGPGTRLTVL.

This clone has more than one count but fewer than ten. The chain is built from TRBV6-5 and TRBJ1-3, with D possibly being TRBD1 (6 bases). CDR3 size: 15 residues. The V end was cut by 2 bases, the J end by 3 bases, with 11 bases between. The germline V gene encodes CDR1 MNHEY and CDR2 SVGAGI. CDR3 amino acids: CASSYGTQGGNTIYF. In nucleotides, the CDR3 is TGTGCCAGCAGTTACGGGACACAAGGTGGAAACACCATATATTTT.

The chain uses TRBV5-6 and TRBJ1-6, with D possibly TRBD1 on 5 matching bases. The V gene lost 4 bases and the J gene lost 10 bases, with 24 bases spanning the gap. Germline V lookup: CDR1 SGHDT, CDR2 YYEEEE. The CDR3 runs 17 residues. The DNA for the CDR3 is TGTGCCAGCAGCCTACGGGGAGGGGTACGGGGAGGATCACCCCTCCACTTT. Translating it yields CASSLRGGVRGGSPLHF.

V usage is TRBV19 and J usage is TRBJ2-7; the match to TRBD1 covers 7 bases. Germline CDR1 is LNHDA and CDR2 is SQIVND (reference sequence). The CDR3 consists of 15 residues. The V and J ends lost 6 bases and 2 bases, in that order; junction bases with no gene match: 10. CDR3 nucleotide sequence: TGTGCCAGTAGCCCCGGGACAGACCTTGCCTACGAGCAGTACTTC. It encodes CASSPGTDLAYEQYF.

The CDR3: CATSRENTDTQYF. The CDR3 DNA sequence: TGTGCCACCAGTCGGGAAAACACAGATACGCAGTATTTT. The chain carries TRBV24-1 and TRBJ2-3; D possibly corresponds to TRBD2 (5 bases). The germline V gene encodes CDR1 KGHDR and CDR2 SFDVKD. Between the trimmed V and J ends, which lost 6 bases and 2 bases, there was a span of 8 bases. This CDR3 has 13 residues.

The gene calls are TRBV10-1 and TRBJ2-7, with 10 bases identical to TRBD1. V gave up 9 bases and J gave up 0 bases; unmatched junction bases: 11. Per germline, CDR1 WNHNN and CDR2 SYGVQD (reference sequence). The CDR3 has 16 residues. Written as DNA, the CDR3 is TGCGCCAGGGACCAGTGGACAGGGGGAACCTCCTACGAGCAGTACTTC. It translates to CARDQWTGGTSYEQYF.

The rearrangement links TRBV7-2 to TRBJ1-2; 7 nucleotides align to TRBD1. This CDR3 region has 13 residues. The junction had 5 bases not matched to a gene; V was cut back by 5 bases and J by 5 bases. Germline lookup yields CDR1 SGHTA and CDR2 FQGNSA. The CDR3 DNA is TGTGCCAGCAGCAAAGACAGGGTTTATGGCTACACCTTC. It yields the protein CASSKDRVYGYTF. Full variable domain (missing parts from reference TRBV7-2 and TRBJ1-2): GAGVSQSPSNKVTEKGKDVELRCDPISGHTALYWYRQSLGQGLEFLIYFQGNSAPDKSGLPSDRFSAERTGGSVSTLTIQRTQQEDSAVYLCASSKDRVYGYTFGSGTRLTVV.

As DNA, the CDR3 is TGTGCCAGCAGACCAGGACAGTTTTCTTCACCCCTCCACTTT. The encoded protein is CASRPGQFSSPLHF. This chain links TRBV27 with TRBJ1-6, with TRBD1 as a possible D gene (6 bases). V was cut by 6 bases and J by 9 bases, with 15 bases left in between. Germline V CDR1 and CDR2: MNHEY, SMNVEV (reference sequence). This CDR3 has 14 residues.

Here the CDR3 DNA reads TGTGCCAGCAGTGAGGACAGGGGCGCATGGGAGACCCAGTACTTC. This translates into CASSEDRGAWETQYF. The V and J genes are TRBV2 and TRBJ2-5; 9 bases map to TRBD1. The CDR3 has 15 amino acids. Trimming cost V 3 bases and J 5 bases; bases outside gene matches: 7. Germline V lookup: CDR1 SNHLY, CDR2 FYNNEI. Drawing the rest from reference TRBV2 and TRBJ2-5, the complete variable domain is EPEVTQTPSHQVTQMGQEVILRCVPISNHLYFYWYRQILGQKVEFLVSFYNNEISEKSEIFDDQFSVERPDGSNFTLKIRSTKLEDSAMYFCASSEDRGAWETQYFGPGTRLLVL.

The chain is built from TRBV20-1 and TRBJ2-3; TRBD2 agrees at 9 bases. The CDR3 is 17 amino acids. V shed 3 bases, J shed 2 bases, and the junction held 12 bases outside the gene matches. Per germline, CDR1 DFQATT and CDR2 SNEGSKA (reference sequence). CDR3 in DNA: TGCAGTGCTAGTGGCGTAGCGGGGGTGGGTGTCACAGATACGCAGTATTTT. It codes for CSASGVAGVGVTDTQYF.

The chain couples TRBV2 to TRBJ2-1; the D gene is possibly TRBD1 (6 bases). Per germline, CDR1 SNHLY and CDR2 FYNNEI. V was shortened by 7 bases and J by 4 bases, with 17 bases between the two germline ends. This CDR3 has 15 residues. The CDR3 DNA follows: TGTGCCAGCACCACCGACAGGAATAGTTACAATGAGCAGTTCTTC. Protein sequence: CASTTDRNSYNEQFF.

The gene calls are TRBV19 and TRBJ1-4; 7 bases map to TRBD1. The CDR3 length is 18 residues. Germline V gives CDR1 LNHDA, CDR2 SQIVND (reference sequence). After removal of 5 bases from V and 0 bases from J, the junction contained 12 bases not matched to a gene. CDR3 DNA: TGTGCCAGTAGTGGGGCGCGAGACAGGGTGACAACTAATGAAAAACTGTTTTTT. Amino acids: CASSGARDRVTTNEKLFF.

J is TRBJ2-3 and V is TRBV30, with TRBD1 matching 11 bases. V lost 5 bases, J lost 4 bases, and 5 bases stayed unmatched. The germline gives CDR1 GTSNPN, CDR2 SVGIG (reference sequence). This CDR3 comprises 14 residues. DNA of the CDR3: TGTGCCTGGGACCCGGGACAGGGGGCAGATACGCAGTATTTT. Encoded protein: CAWDPGQGADTQYF.

The chain has TRBV6-2 or TRBV6-3 and TRBJ2-1, with 9 bases matching TRBD2. The trim removed 6 bases at V and 2 bases at J, leaving 8 bases unmatched. The CDR3 length is 16 residues. Looked up from germline, CDR1 is MNHEY and CDR2 is SVGEGT. The chain's CDR3 is CASSQVLAGTYNEQFF. In DNA, the CDR3 is TGTGCCAGCAGCCAAGTTCTAGCGGGGACCTACAATGAGCAGTTCTTC.

V gene TRBV4-3 combines with J gene TRBJ2-1; 8 positions match TRBD2. The CDR3 contains 17 residues. The V gene's germline CDR1 is LGHNA and CDR2 YSLEER. Trimming at V came to 3 bases and at J to 6 bases, leaving 13 bases not matched to a gene. The CDR3 DNA reads TGCGCCAGCAGCCAGGCCCGAAGCGGGAGCGCTCCCAATGAGCAGTTCTTC. Translating gives CASSQARSGSAPNEQFF.

J is TRBJ2-3 and V is TRBV29-1, with TRBD1 identical over 7 bases. CDR3 length: 15 amino acids. Germline V gives CDR1 SQVTM, CDR2 ANQGSEA. Losses at the gene ends were 3 bases for V and 0 bases for J; bases not matched to a gene: 6. DNA of the CDR3: TGCAGCGTTGAGGGAGACAGGGAGAGCACAGATACGCAGTATTTT. Its translation: CSVEGDRESTDTQYF.

The chain links TRBV19 to TRBJ2-6; D perhaps matches TRBD1 (6 bases). Germline V gene data show CDR1 as LNHDA and CDR2 as SQIVND (reference sequence). The CDR3 length is 17 residues. Trimming took off 4 bases at V and 1 base at J, with 14 bases between the two ends. The CDR3 nucleotides are TGTGCCAGTAGTAAAATCACAGGGACATCTGGGGCCAACGTCCTGACTTTC. Its protein product is CASSKITGTSGANVLTF.

The chain employs TRBV10-3 and TRBJ2-7, with 8 bases matching TRBD1. The CDR3 has 14 amino acids. V dropped 5 bases and J dropped 7; count of bases not matched to a gene: 10. Germline V gene sequence: CDR1 ENHRY, CDR2 SYGVKD. Here the CDR3 reads CAISSGQGTGEQYF. The CDR3 nucleotides are TGTGCCATCAGTTCCGGACAGGGTACGGGGGAGCAGTACTTC.

This clone was recorded only once. This sequence joins TRBV7-8 and TRBJ2-7, with TRBD1 identical over 8 bases. Germline CDR1 reads SGHVS; CDR2 reads FQNEAQ. CDR3 size: 13 residues. V shed 5 bases and J 6 bases; nucleotides not matched to a gene: 6. The CDR3 is CASSQLTGAEQYF. The CDR3 DNA follows: TGTGCCAGCAGCCAACTGACAGGGGCCGAGCAGTACTTC.

In its sample, this clone was seen a few times. The chain couples TRBV11-2 to TRBJ1-2, with 9 bases that match TRBD1. The CDR3 spans 15 residues. Germline V gene sequence: CDR1 SGHAT, CDR2 FQNNGV. V was clipped by 4 bases and J by 6 bases; unmatched bases: 9. The CDR3 loop reads CASSSLDRGGDGYTF. CDR3 sequence (DNA): TGTGCCAGCAGCTCCTTGGACAGGGGTGGGGATGGCTACACCTTC.

A few counts support this clone. The V gene is TRBV19, the J gene TRBJ2-5; 8 bases line up with TRBD1. The CDR3 totals 14 residues. Losses at the gene ends were 5 bases for V and 7 bases for J; bases not matched to a gene: 9. Germline V gene data show CDR1 as LNHDA and CDR2 as SQIVND (reference sequence). This CDR3 reads CASSGQGAPGTQYF. As DNA, the CDR3 is TGTGCCAGTAGTGGACAGGGCGCCCCAGGGACCCAGTACTTC.

The rearrangement uses TRBV28 and TRBJ2-3; weak D call: TRBD2 (7 bases). The length of the CDR3 is 15 residues. The germline V and J ends were trimmed by 8 bases and 0 bases, with 15 bases remaining between them. Germline CDR1 MDHEN, CDR2 SYDVKM. The CDR3 bases are TGTGCCAGCGTCGGGGGGACAAGAAGCACAGATACGCAGTATTTT. Translated, it gives CASVGGTRSTDTQYF.

In its sample, this clone was seen once. The V gene is TRBV19, the J gene TRBJ1-1; no clear D. This CDR3 comprises 13 residues. Germline lookup yields CDR1 LNHDA and CDR2 SQIVND (reference sequence). The germline V and J ends were trimmed by 3 bases and 4 bases, with 9 bases remaining between them. CDR3 amino acids: CASSIRVGTEAFF. Here the CDR3 DNA reads TGTGCCAGTAGTATTCGGGTGGGCACTGAAGCTTTCTTT.

The chain couples TRBV10-3 to TRBJ2-7; D gene ambiguous. Per germline, CDR1 ENHRY and CDR2 SYGVKD. This CDR3 contains 14 residues. The germline V and J ends were trimmed by 2 bases and 4 bases, with 12 bases remaining between them. CDR3 sequence: CAISEPGSQYEQYF. The CDR3, as DNA: TGTGCCATCAGTGAGCCAGGTTCCCAGTACGAGCAGTACTTC.

V gene TRBV21-1 combines with J gene TRBJ2-7; the table gives TRBD2 as D, unverified against the DNA. TRBV21-1 is labeled a pseudogene. The CDR3 extends over 16 amino acids. The CDR3, as DNA: TGTGCCAGCAGCAAAAGGTGGCCTAGCAGCCCCTACGAGCAGTACTTC. It yields the protein CASSKRWPSSPYEQYF.

This clone appeared a few times. V usage is TRBV5-8 and J usage is TRBJ2-7; D possibly corresponds to TRBD1 (6 bases). V was pared by 0 bases and J by 6 bases, with 13 bases between. CDR3 length: 14 amino acids. Germline V gene lookup returns CDR1 SGHTS and CDR2 YDEGEE. CDR3 DNA sequence: TGTGCCAGCAGCTTGGGGACAGTCTGGAGCGAGCAGTACTTC. This translates into CASSLGTVWSEQYF.

The V gene is TRBV28, the J gene TRBJ2-1; 10 bases agree with TRBD2. Germline V gene sequence: CDR1 MDHEN, CDR2 SYDVKM. V lost 10 bases, J lost 1 base, and 7 bases stayed unmatched. The CDR3 has 15 residues. CDR3 DNA: TGTGCCACCATCGAAGCGGGAGGGTCCTACAATGAGCAGTTCTTC. Protein sequence: CATIEAGGSYNEQFF.

The chain joins TRBV27 to TRBJ2-1, with 8 bases matching TRBD2. Per the germline V gene, CDR1 is MNHEY and CDR2 is SMNVEV (reference sequence). Trimming removed 5 bases from V and 1 base from J; junction bases left unmatched: 1. This CDR3 spans 14 amino acids. The CDR3: CASSGTSSYNEQFF. DNA of the CDR3: TGTGCCAGCAGTGGGACTAGTTCCTACAATGAGCAGTTCTTC.